The present entry profiles one T cell receptor beta chain with its context. The antigen remains unidentified. Generated by immunoSEQ multiplex PCR, the TCRdb table keeps only in-frame clones and is missing some. The table has roughly 56,000 clones, about four fifths seen once. This record comes from a study of OX40 agonist ivuxolimab in advanced cancers. Overall study: Prior checkpoint blockade (anti-PD-1, anti-PD-L1 or anti-CTLA-4) was permitted; 40% had it. Points from the study as a whole: At 0.1 to 3.0 mg/kg, CD4+ and CD8+ blood T cells expanded clonally by week 6. Normalized T-cell clonal expansion was also low in some nonresponders.

Sequenced material: CD4+ or CD8+ T cells sorted from blood, taken in a trial of the OX40 agonist ivuxolimab. The sequence derives from an adult with an advanced solid tumor such as melanoma, head and neck, liver or kidney cancer.

CDR3 protein: CASSKRSGTSGSPNEQFF. CDR3 coding DNA: TGTGCCAGTAGTAAGAGATCCGGGACTAGCGGGAGTCCCAATGAGCAGTTCTTC. The rearrangement links TRBV19 to TRBJ2-1; 14 bases match TRBD2. This CDR3 contains 18 residues. The trim removed 4 bases at V and 6 bases at J, leaving 11 bases unmatched. The germline gives CDR1 LNHDA, CDR2 SQIVND (reference sequence).